These 2 T cell receptor beta chains were all obtained from the same sample, sequenced in a study of blood T cell repertoires in COVID-19 (dated by TCRdb to 2019 to 2021). The library came from the immunoSEQ multiplex PCR assay. TCRdb's version of the immuneACCESS table is confined to in-frame rearrangements and falls short of the full clone set. An unresolved V gene accounts for under half of the shortfall where checked; the remainder is of unknown origin. This sample lists about 93,000 clones; roughly 80% were detected once. The top ten clonotypes cover less than 20% of the sample. Specimen: peripheral blood. The origin of the receptors is a human donor in a cohort sampled during active COVID-19.

The V and J genes are TRBV16 and TRBJ1-1; no firm D call. CDR3 length: 14 residues. Germline-derived CDR1 and CDR2 are KGHSY and FQNENV. Trimming removed 2 bases from V and 11 bases from J, with 18 bases in between. CDR3 amino acids: CASSQMFVGFGAFF. In DNA form, the CDR3 reads TGTGCCAGCAGCCAAATGTTTGTAGGCTTCGGGGCTTTCTTT.

The chain employs TRBV6-5 and TRBJ1-5; D possibly corresponds to TRBD1 (5 bases). This CDR3 is 15 amino acids long. The V gene's germline CDR1 is MNHEY and CDR2 SVGAGI. The V end was cut by 5 bases, the J end by 3 bases, with 14 bases between. The CDR3 region is CASSRQLAPNQPQHF. CDR3 coding DNA: TGTGCCAGCAGTAGACAGTTAGCTCCCAATCAGCCCCAGCATTTT.